One and the same sample provided the 31 T cell receptor beta chains below, sequenced in a study of blood T cell repertoires in COVID-19. The table came from immunoSEQ multiplex PCR; TCRdb's copy has only in-frame clones and leaves some out. This table holds some 180,000 clones, nearly 90% found once. Sequencing was performed on peripheral blood. These receptors were taken from a man aged 45-60 years with COVID-19, enrolled during active disease.

The rearrangement uses TRBV21-1 and TRBJ2-3; whether TRBD2, the table's D call, matches the DNA was not checked. TRBV21-1 is designated a pseudogene. There are 14 residues in the CDR3. CDR3 loop: CASSLAGVIDTQYF. DNA for the CDR3: TGTGCCAGCAGTCTAGCGGGAGTTATAGATACGCAGTATTTT.

The chain carries TRBV11-1 and TRBJ2-7; the match to TRBD1 covers 8 bases. The trim removed 3 bases at V and 3 bases at J, leaving 7 bases unmatched. Germline CDR1 is SGHAT and CDR2 is FQDESV (reference sequence). This CDR3 comprises 15 residues. The CDR3 here is CASSFPGTGFYEQYF. In DNA, the CDR3 is TGTGCCAGCAGCTTTCCCGGGACAGGTTTCTACGAGCAGTACTTC.

V is TRBV2 and J is TRBJ2-1; D is perhaps TRBD2 (5 bases). Trimming took 1 base from V and 4 from J, leaving 11 bases between them. Germline CDR1 is SNHLY and CDR2 is FYNNEI. This CDR3 is built from 15 residues. CDR3 bases: TGTGCCAGCAGTGAAGGTAGCGCCAAATACAATGAGCAGTTCTTC. Protein product: CASSEGSAKYNEQFF.

This sequence joins TRBV30 and TRBJ1-3; TRBD1 aligns across 8 bases. Germline CDR1 is GTSNPN and CDR2 is SVGIG (reference sequence). CDR3 length: 13 residues. The V segment lost 5 bases and the J segment 2 bases; nucleotides outside the gene matches: 2. CDR3 sequence (DNA): TGTGCCTGGGCCAGGGGGCCTGGAAACACCATATATTTT. Its protein is CAWARGPGNTIYF.

The CDR3 region has the DNA TGTGCCAGCAAGGTCAATGCGGGCTACGAGCAGTACTTC. Its translation is CASKVNAGYEQYF. The rearrangement links TRBV12-3 or TRBV12-4 to TRBJ2-7, with D perhaps TRBD2 (5 bases). There are 13 residues in the CDR3. Between the trimmed V and J ends, which lost 7 bases and 3 bases, there was a span of 13 bases.

The CDR3 nucleotides are TGTGCCAGCTCACTCAAGCGTGGGACAGTAAATTATAGCAATCAGCCCCAGCATTTT. It specifies CASSLKRGTVNYSNQPQHF. The V call is TRBV18, the J call TRBJ1-5; 7 bases line up with TRBD1. This CDR3 has 19 residues. The V gene's germline CDR1 is KGHSH and CDR2 LQKENI. V gave up 4 bases and J gave up 0 bases; unmatched junction bases: 15.

The chain is built from TRBV29-1 and TRBJ1-5, with D possibly being TRBD1 (6 bases). Germline V gene data show CDR1 as SQVTM and CDR2 as ANQGSEA. The CDR3 covers 14 residues. V lost 0 bases to trimming and J lost 7 bases, with 13 bases between them. DNA for the CDR3: TGCAGCGTTGAAGAGGCAGGGGTTGGGCAGCCCCAGCATTTT. Its protein product is CSVEEAGVGQPQHF.

The table lists this clone with a count of one. The rearrangement links TRBV14 to TRBJ2-7; 7 bases line up with TRBD1. This CDR3 is 16 amino acids long. The V and J ends lost 3 bases and 1 base, in that order; junction bases with no gene match: 9. Germline loops: CDR1 SGHDN, CDR2 FVKESK. CDR3 loop: CASSHRQGKGSYEQYF. CDR3 DNA: TGTGCCAGCAGCCATCGACAGGGTAAGGGTTCCTACGAGCAGTACTTC.

This chain uses TRBV15 with TRBJ2-7, with TRBD2 identical over 9 bases. Trimming removed 3 bases from V and 0 bases from J; junction bases left unmatched: 6. The germline V gene encodes CDR1 LNHNV and CDR2 YYDKDF (reference sequence). The CDR3 is 16 amino acids. The CDR3 here is CATSSDLAGNSYEQYF. For the CDR3, the DNA is TGTGCCACCAGCAGTGATCTAGCGGGGAACTCCTACGAGCAGTACTTC. Using reference TRBV15 and TRBJ2-7 for the parts outside the CDR3, the full variable domain is DAMVIQNPRYQVTQFGKPVTLSCSQTLNHNVMYWYQQKSSQAPKLLFHYYDKDFNNEADTPDNFQSRRPNTSFCFLDIRSPGLGDTAMYLCATSSDLAGNSYEQYFGPGTRLTVT.

In its sample, this clone was seen a few times. This chain uses TRBV7-2 with TRBJ2-1; TRBD2 matches 7 bases. The trim removed 2 bases at V and 2 bases at J, leaving 6 bases unmatched. Germline V gives CDR1 SGHTA, CDR2 FQGNSA. The CDR3 is made up of 16 amino acids. CDR3 in DNA: TGTGCCAGCAGCTTAAGCCCCGCGGGGGCCTACAATGAGCAGTTCTTC. Its translation: CASSLSPAGAYNEQFF.

The rearrangement links TRBV5-6 to TRBJ2-5; D is perhaps TRBD2 (6 bases). The V end lost 0 bases, the J end lost 5 bases, and 23 bases lay between the germline ends. The germline CDR1 and CDR2 sequences are SGHDT and YYEEEE. The CDR3 is 18 residues long. CDR3 region: CASSLGLEGSGYGETQYF. As DNA, the CDR3 is TGTGCCAGCAGCTTGGGTTTGGAGGGATCGGGATACGGGGAGACCCAGTACTTC.

This chain uses TRBV5-4 with TRBJ2-7; 7 bases are a match to TRBD2. V lost 1 base and J lost 5; bases outside the gene matches: 6. Germline V gives CDR1 SGHNT, CDR2 YYREEE (reference sequence). The CDR3 extends over 14 amino acids. The CDR3 nucleotides read TGTGCCAGCAGCTTGTTAAGGGGAGGGGACGAGCAGTACTTC. Translating it yields CASSLLRGGDEQYF.

This clone was observed a single time. The CDR3 nucleotides read TGTGCCATCAGTGAACCACTAGCGGGAAGCACCGGGGAGCTGTTTTTT. Protein: CAISEPLAGSTGELFF. V gene TRBV10-3 combines with J gene TRBJ2-2, with 10 bases matching TRBD2. CDR1 and CDR2 from the germline V gene are ENHRY and SYGVKD. The V and J ends lost 3 bases and 4 bases, in that order; junction bases with no gene match: 5. The length of the CDR3 is 16 residues.

The chain carries TRBV30 and TRBJ1-2, with D perhaps matching TRBD1 (6 bases). The CDR3 contains 13 residues. V was cut by 2 bases and J by 13 bases, with 20 bases left in between. Germline V lookup: CDR1 GTSNPN, CDR2 SVGIG (reference sequence). CDR3: CAWSYRQGRWGTF. The CDR3, as DNA: TGTGCCTGGAGTTACCGGCAGGGGCGCTGGGGCACCTTC.

V gene TRBV2 combines with J gene TRBJ2-3, with 8 bases that match TRBD1. The V gene's germline CDR1 is SNHLY and CDR2 FYNNEI. The CDR3 loop spans 15 amino acids. V was pared by 3 bases and J by 1 base, with 3 bases of the junction left unmatched. CDR3 protein: CASSDRGQGTDTQYF. CDR3 sequence (DNA): TGTGCCAGCAGTGACAGGGGGCAAGGCACAGATACGCAGTATTTT.

The chain recombines TRBV6-5 with TRBJ1-6; TRBD1 aligns across 9 bases. Germline CDR1 MNHEY, CDR2 SVGAGI. The CDR3 length is 15 residues. Trimming cost V 10 bases and J 7 bases; bases outside gene matches: 11. CDR3 in amino acids: CATKRLTGGNSPLHF. The CDR3 DNA reads as TGTGCCACCAAACGCCTGACAGGGGGGAATTCACCCCTCCACTTT.

The gene calls are TRBV9 and TRBJ2-1; the D gene is possibly TRBD1 (6 bases). CDR1 and CDR2 from the germline V gene are SGDLS and YYNGEE. The CDR3 consists of 13 residues. The V end was cut by 3 bases, the J end by 8 bases, with 12 bases between. For the CDR3, the DNA is TGTGCCAGCAGCGCGGGACAATTGTATGAGCAGTTCTTC. Translation gives CASSAGQLYEQFF.

J is TRBJ2-7 and V is TRBV14; D might be TRBD1 (8 bases). The CDR3 length is 15 residues. CDR1 SGHDN and CDR2 FVKESK come from the germline V gene. Trimming pared 4 bases from V and 2 bases from J, leaving 15 bases between. The CDR3 spells CASSLDRGLTYEQYF. CDR3 DNA sequence: TGTGCCAGCAGCCTTGACAGGGGACTAACCTACGAGCAGTACTTC.

The V call is TRBV5-8, the J call TRBJ1-5; 7 bases align to TRBD1. Germline V gene lookup returns CDR1 SGHTS and CDR2 YDEGEE. The length of the CDR3 is 13 residues. The J segment lost 9 bases and the V segment lost 4 bases, leaving 7 bases of the junction unmatched. The CDR3 DNA reads TGTGCCAGCAGCCGACCGCCAGGGGGGCCCCAGCATTTT. Its protein is CASSRPPGGPQHF. The whole variable domain, remainder taken from reference TRBV5-8 and TRBJ1-5, is EAGVTQSPTHLIKTRGQQATLRCSPISGHTSVYWYQQALGLGLQFLLWYDEGEERNRGNFPPRFSGRQFPNYSSELNVNALELEDSALYLCASSRPPGGPQHFGDGTRLSIL.

This chain uses TRBV30 with TRBJ1-5; 11 bases match TRBD1. The V gene end was trimmed by 3 bases and the J gene end by 3 bases; junction bases not matched to a gene: 7. This CDR3 has 16 residues. Germline V CDR1 and CDR2: GTSNPN, SVGIG (reference sequence). The CDR3 spells CAWRQRGQGANQPQHF. In nucleotides, the CDR3 is TGTGCCTGGAGACAAAGAGGACAGGGGGCCAATCAGCCCCAGCATTTT.

The V gene is TRBV19, the J gene TRBJ1-2; D is undetermined. Germline CDR1 reads LNHDA; CDR2 reads SQIVND (reference sequence). This CDR3 region has 14 residues. With 1 base removed from V and 4 bases from J, the gap between germline ends came to 10 bases. The CDR3 DNA reads as TGTGCCAGTAGTATAGGGGTATACAGCTATGGCTACACCTTC. Protein: CASSIGVYSYGYTF.

This chain connects TRBV5-4 to TRBJ2-5; D perhaps matches TRBD2 (5 bases). V was trimmed by 2 bases and J by 2 bases, leaving 7 bases between them. The CDR3 is made up of 13 amino acids. Germline V gene lookup returns CDR1 SGHNT and CDR2 YYREEE (reference sequence). The CDR3 DNA is TGTGCCAGCAGCTTTAGCGTTCAAGAGACCCAGTACTTC. Protein: CASSFSVQETQYF. The complete variable domain, with remaining parts taken from reference TRBV5-4 and TRBJ2-5, reads ETGVTQSPTHLIKTRGQQVTLRCSSQSGHNTVSWYQQALGQGPQFIFQYYREEENGRGNFPPRFSGLQFPNYSSELNVNALELDDSALYLCASSFSVQETQYFGPGTRLLVL.

This clone has just one count. CDR3 in DNA: TGTGCCAGCAACGGGTTGGTGCGCTACGAGCAGTACTTC. This sequence encodes CASNGLVRYEQYF. J is TRBJ2-7 and V is TRBV2; D is ambiguous. The V end was cut by 7 bases, the J end by 3 bases, with 13 bases between. CDR1 is SNHLY, CDR2 FYNNEI, per germline. The CDR3 extends over 13 amino acids.

The chain carries TRBV9 and TRBJ1-3; no firm D call. The V and J ends lost 4 bases and 0 bases respectively, with 14 bases between them. The CDR3 has 16 residues. Germline-derived CDR1 and CDR2 are SGDLS and YYNGEE. CDR3 residues: CASSPVQMLSGNTIYF. Here the CDR3 DNA reads TGTGCCAGCAGCCCAGTTCAAATGCTCTCTGGAAACACCATATATTTT.

This chain connects TRBV4-2 to TRBJ1-6; 7 bases align to TRBD1. CDR3 length equals 15 residues. V was clipped by 4 bases and J by 7 bases; unmatched bases: 7. The germline gives CDR1 LGHNA, CDR2 YNFKEQ. The CDR3: CASSPGQARNSPLHF. For the CDR3, the DNA is TGTGCCAGCAGCCCCGGACAGGCCAGGAATTCACCCCTCCACTTT.

The sample holds a few counts of this clone. The rearrangement uses TRBV19 and TRBJ1-1; D is unresolved. This CDR3 spans 14 amino acids. Germline-derived CDR1 and CDR2 are LNHDA and SQIVND (reference sequence). V shed 2 bases and J shed 6 bases, with 13 bases lying between them. The CDR3 bases are TGTGCCAGTAGTATACATAGGAATAGCGCTGAAGCTTTCTTT. Its protein is CASSIHRNSAEAFF.

The chain recombines TRBV19 with TRBJ2-2; 11 bases fit TRBD2. V shed 2 bases and J 3 bases; nucleotides not matched to a gene: 2. The CDR3 loop spans 16 amino acids. Looked up from germline, CDR1 is LNHDA and CDR2 is SQIVND (reference sequence). The CDR3 DNA follows: TGTGCCAGTAGTATAAAGACTAGCGGGGACACCGGGGAGCTGTTTTTT. This sequence encodes CASSIKTSGDTGELFF.

V and J are TRBV9 and TRBJ1-2; 7 positions match TRBD1. CDR1 and CDR2 from the germline V gene are SGDLS and YYNGEE. V shed 0 bases and J 4 bases; nucleotides not matched to a gene: 6. The CDR3 has 15 amino acids. The DNA for the CDR3 is TGTGCCAGCAGCGTAGAGGGGGCGCGTGGCTATGGCTACACCTTC. Translating gives CASSVEGARGYGYTF. Supplemented by reference TRBV9 and TRBJ1-2, the full variable domain reads DSGVTQTPKHLITATGQRVTLRCSPRSGDLSVYWYQQSLDQGLQFLIQYYNGEERAKGNILERFSAQQFPDLHSELNLSSLELGDSALYFCASSVEGARGYGYTFGSGTRLTVV.

The chain couples TRBV7-6 to TRBJ1-4; 8 bases are shared with TRBD1. The germline V gene encodes CDR1 SGHVS and CDR2 FNYEAQ. The CDR3 consists of 15 residues. V was pared by 1 base and J by 7 bases, with 5 bases of the junction left unmatched. In DNA, the CDR3 is TGTGCCAGCAGCTTAGAAGGACAGGGAGGTGAAAAACTGTTTTTT. It encodes CASSLEGQGGEKLFF.

The gene calls are TRBV4-3 and TRBJ2-7, with TRBD2 matching 8 bases. The CDR3 covers 19 residues. Trimming took 0 bases from V and 2 from J; bases not matched to a gene: 15. The germline V gene has CDR1 LGHNA and CDR2 YSLEER. CDR3 amino acids: CASSQEGPLRGGFPYEQYF. The CDR3 DNA reads TGCGCCAGCAGCCAAGAGGGGCCCCTACGCGGGGGGTTCCCCTACGAGCAGTACTTC.

The chain couples TRBV18 to TRBJ2-3; D not resolved. Germline loops: CDR1 KGHSH, CDR2 LQKENI. This CDR3 is built from 14 residues. The V gene lost 2 bases and the J gene lost 3 bases, with 9 bases spanning the gap. The CDR3 DNA sequence: TGTGCCAGCTCACCATTAGCTTTGACAGATACGCAGTATTTT. Translating gives CASSPLALTDTQYF.